A selection of T cell receptor beta chains follows, all from one sample in a study of beta chain features in type 1 diabetes. Sequencing was performed with immunoSEQ multiplex PCR; in TCRdb, only in-frame clones are kept and a portion is missing. The table shows 300,000 to 400,000 clones, with roughly 8.8% occurring only once. The material sequenced was central memory CD4+ T cells from blood. The receptors originated from a man aged 30-40 years with type 1 diabetes. Both conserved end residues are part of each CDR3. Fields, in order: J gene, clone size, V gene, D gene, CDR3 DNA, CDR3 protein. The D gene is left open where the match is weak. Rows give clone size only sometimes, using once, few, many, or a class for an expanded clone.

TRBJ2-3	NA	TRBV9	TRBD2	TGTGCCAGCAGCGCTTCCGCGGGACTAGCGGCAGGTACGCAGTATTTT	CASSASAGLAAGTQYF
TRBJ1-4	many	TRBV7-9	NA	TGTGCCAGCAGCTTAGGAACGTGGTCTGGTGAAAAACTGTTTTTT	CASSLGTWSGEKLFF
TRBJ1-5	NA	TRBV9	NA	TGTGCCAGCAGCAGGGGCAGGGATAATCAGCCCCAGCATTTT	CASSRGRDNQPQHF
TRBJ2-5	NA	TRBV4-3	NA	TGCGCCAGCAGCCAATATACAACAGGCATACAAGAGACCCAGTACTTC	CASSQYTTGIQETQYF
TRBJ1-2	NA	TRBV20-1	NA	TGCAGTGCTAGCGGAATAGCTGGCTACACCTTC	CSASGIAGYTF
TRBJ2-1	NA	TRBV5-1	TRBD2	TGCGCCAGCAGCTGGGCAGCGGGACCCACCGGGAATGAGCAGTTCTTC	CASSWAAGPTGNEQFF
TRBJ2-5	few	TRBV25-1	TRBD1	TGTGCCAGCAGTAGATTACTCCCGGGACAGAGAGAAGAGACCCAGTACTTC	CASSRLLPGQREETQYF
TRBJ1-5	few	TRBV11-2	NA	TGTGCCAGCAGCCCCCAACCCGATCAGCCCCAGCATTTT	CASSPQPDQPQHF
TRBJ2-7	NA	TRBV5-6	NA	TGTGCCAGCAGCTTGGGGATGGTCGAGCAGTACTTC	CASSLGMVEQYF
TRBJ1-4	NA	TRBV11-2	NA	TGTGCCAGCAGCTCCTTTGGCCAAAAACTGTTTTTT	CASSSFGQKLFF
TRBJ2-5	few	TRBV6-1	NA	TGTGCCAGCAGCAACAAAAGGGTGCGAGAGACCCAGTACTTC	CASSNKRVRETQYF
TRBJ2-3	NA	TRBV6-5	NA	TGTGCCAGCACTCTAAATTCCCGGGCCACAGATACGCAGTATTTT	CASTLNSRATDTQYF
TRBJ1-1	NA	TRBV14	NA	TGTGCCAGCAGCCAAGTCCAGGACACTGAAGCTTTCTTT	CASSQVQDTEAFF
TRBJ2-3	NA	TRBV7-2	NA	TGTGCCAGCAGCCAGTTAGGGGACGATACGCAGTATTTT	CASSQLGDDTQYF
TRBJ2-7	few	TRBV6-4	TRBD1	TGTGCCAGCAAGGGACAGGGCCCCTTC	CASKGQGPF
TRBJ2-5	NA	TRBV19	TRBD1	TGTGCCAGTAAACCGGGACAGGGTATCGGGACCCAGTACTTC	CASKPGQGIGTQYF
TRBJ2-3	many	TRBV7-9	NA	TGTGCCAGCAGCCCCCGTGGCACAGATACGCAGTATTTT	CASSPRGTDTQYF
TRBJ2-3	NA	TRBV14	NA	TGTGCCAGCAGCCAGAATTACGTTACAGATACGCAGTATTTT	CASSQNYVTDTQYF
TRBJ2-6	NA	TRBV19	NA	TGTGCCAGTAGTCCGCAGAGAAGCGGCTCTGGGGCCAACGTCCTGACTTTC	CASSPQRSGSGANVLTF
TRBJ2-5	once	TRBV7-2	TRBD1	TGTGCCAGCAGCTTAGCGAGTTCAGCCAGGGGGAAAGAGACCCAGTACTTC	CASSLASSARGKETQYF
TRBJ2-3	few	TRBV20-1	TRBD2	TGCAGTGCACTAGCGACAGATACGCAGTATTTT	CSALATDTQYF
TRBJ1-2	few	TRBV6-5	TRBD1	TGTGCCAGCCTCGGGGACAGAAACTATGGCTACACCTTC	CASLGDRNYGYTF
TRBJ1-1	NA	TRBV5-1	NA	TGCGCCAGCAGCTTGGTGGGGTATACTGAAGCTTTCTTT	CASSLVGYTEAFF
TRBJ2-6	NA	TRBV4-3	NA	TGCGCCAGCAGCCAAGAGATCACAGGGTCTGGGGCCAACGTCCTGACTTTC	CASSQEITGSGANVLTF
TRBJ2-2	few	TRBV29-1	NA	TGCAGCTTCCGGGACGGGAACACCGGGGAGCTGTTTTTT	CSFRDGNTGELFF
TRBJ2-6	NA	TRBV14	TRBD1	TGTGCCAGCAGCCGCGGAACAGGGGGCCCTCCCTCTGGGGCCAACGTCCTGACTTTC	CASSRGTGGPPSGANVLTF
TRBJ1-5	few	TRBV28	NA	TGTGCCAGCAGTTTATGGGTACACAATCAGCCCCAGCATTTT	CASSLWVHNQPQHF
TRBJ2-3	many	TRBV5-6	NA	TGTGCCAGCAGCTTGCTCAGCGTAGCCAACACAGATACGCAGTATTTT	CASSLLSVANTDTQYF
TRBJ2-1	many	TRBV7-2	NA	TGTGCCAGCAGATTTAGAGGGGGGGACGGCAATGAGCAGTTCTTC	CASRFRGGDGNEQFF
TRBJ2-3	NA	TRBV11-2	NA	TGTGCCAGCAGCTTAGGACTAGATCCGGATACGCAGTATTTT	CASSLGLDPDTQYF
TRBJ2-5	few	TRBV19	NA	TGTGCCAGTAGGGCCGGGTACCAAGAGACCCAGTACTTC	CASRAGYQETQYF
TRBJ2-7	NA	TRBV2	TRBD2	TGTGCCAGCAAGGGGACTAGCGGGGGGAATAACCTACTAGAGCAGTACTTC	CASKGTSGGNNLLEQYF
TRBJ1-5	NA	TRBV7-8	TRBD1	TGTGCCAGCAGCTTTTCGGGACAGGGAGTGGAAAGCAATCAGCCCCAGCATTTT	CASSFSGQGVESNQPQHF
TRBJ2-7	NA	TRBV7-6	NA	TGTGCCAGCAGCGCCTCCTACGAGCAGTACTTC	CASSASYEQYF
TRBJ2-3	NA	TRBV7-2	NA	TGTGCCAGCAGCCGCCGTGGCCCCAGCACAGATACGCAGTATTTT	CASSRRGPSTDTQYF
TRBJ2-7	NA	TRBV25-1	NA	TGTGCCAGCAGTGAAGAGCAGGGTTGGTACGAGCAGTACTTC	CASSEEQGWYEQYF
TRBJ2-1	NA	TRBV2	TRBD2	TGTGCCAGCAGGGACCTAGCGGGGGGGCCATATGAGCAGTTCTTC	CASRDLAGGPYEQFF
TRBJ2-7	few	TRBV18	NA	TGTGCCAGCTCACCGGACGGCCACTACGAGCAGTACTTC	CASSPDGHYEQYF
TRBJ2-7	NA	TRBV18	TRBD1	TGTGCCAGCTCACCTATCCGGGACAGCATCTACGAGCAGTACTTC	CASSPIRDSIYEQYF
TRBJ2-5	NA	TRBV5-1	NA	TGCGCCAGCAGCCCCGCCCTTTTCGGGACACAAGAGACCCAGTACTTC	CASSPALFGTQETQYF
TRBJ1-1	few	TRBV28	NA	TGTGCCAGCTCGCCGCCCGCGAAGAACACTGAAGCTTTCTTT	CASSPPAKNTEAFF
TRBJ1-1	NA	TRBV5-1	NA	TGCGCCAGCAGCCCGGCCGGGGGTCAGAACACTGAAGCTTTCTTT	CASSPAGGQNTEAFF
TRBJ2-7	few	TRBV19	NA	TGTGCCAGTAGTAAGAGGGGTTTGGGTCCCGGAAGCGAGCAGTACTTC	CASSKRGLGPGSEQYF
TRBJ2-3	NA	TRBV7-8	NA	TGTGCCAGCAGCTTAACCTCAGGGAAGGCGAGGGATACGCAGTATTTT	CASSLTSGKARDTQYF
TRBJ2-3	NA	TRBV7-9	TRBD2	TGTGCCAGCAGCCAAGGACTAGCAGGCGATACGCAGTATTTT	CASSQGLAGDTQYF
TRBJ1-2	NA	TRBV6-1	TRBD1	TGTGCCAGCAGTGATCGACAGGGCGGTAACTATGGCTACACCTTC	CASSDRQGGNYGYTF
TRBJ1-2	few	TRBV6-1	TRBD1	TGTGCCAGCCAATCTAGAGACAGGGTTGTCTATGGCTACACCTTC	CASQSRDRVVYGYTF
TRBJ2-1	few	TRBV13	NA	TGTGCCAGCAACCGGGGGGCCCTATCTGACAATGAGCAGTTCTTC	CASNRGALSDNEQFF
TRBJ2-3	many	TRBV7-2	NA	TGTGCCAGCAGCTTATCGGGACCAAGCACAGATACGCAGTATTTT	CASSLSGPSTDTQYF
TRBJ1-5	NA	TRBV4-1	NA	TGCGCCAGCAGCCAAGATAGGGGTAGGCAGCCCCAGCATTTT	CASSQDRGRQPQHF
TRBJ2-1	few	TRBV11-2	NA	TGTGCCAGCCGACTTTCTGTCAATGAGCAGTTCTTC	CASRLSVNEQFF
TRBJ1-3	NA	TRBV14	NA	TGTGCCAGCAGCCAAGCCTCAGTTAACTCTGGAAACACCATATATTTT	CASSQASVNSGNTIYF
TRBJ1-2	once	TRBV18	TRBD1	TGTGCCAGCTCACCTTCCGGGACAGGGGGCTTAGGCTACACCTTC	CASSPSGTGGLGYTF